This T cell receptor (beta chain) was captured in a study of regulatory T cells in long-lasting Graves disease (dated by TCRdb to 2020 to 2023). With respect to the entire study: Antithyroid drugs had been taken for less than 3 months by newly diagnosed Graves' disease patients. The study took place in China and was registered as a clinical trial. A total of some 35 samples underwent TCR sequencing, from roughly 13 patients with persistent Graves' disease and 20 or so patients with newly diagnosed Graves' disease. Peripheral blood TCR sequencing and RNA sequencing compared persistent Graves' disease patients with newly diagnosed Graves' disease patients.

From the germline V gene (reference sequence), CDR1 is SGHAT and CDR2 is FQDESV. Trimming removed 5 bases from V and 5 bases from J, leaving 19 bases between the germline ends. Spanning cysteine to phenylalanine, the CDR3 consists of 16 amino acids. Only the CDR3 part of the read is kept: 48 bases, read in frame from the first base. Points the paper makes about the study in general: Persistent Graves' disease patients showed lower TCR Shannon entropy and fewer highly expanded clones than newly diagnosed patients, suggesting clonal expansion. More public clonotypes were shared among persistent patients (2,741) than among newly diagnosed patients (approximately 1,000). The authors acknowledged the small sample size as a limitation that may reduce accuracy. Sequencing and analysis were restricted to the TCR beta chain. Preferential use of TRBV28, TRBJ1-2 and TRBJ2-5 was observed in persistent disease, whereas TRBV20-1 and TRBJ2-1 were favored in newly diagnosed disease. Only peripheral blood was studied, because thyroid tissue, the primary lesion, was inaccessible.

This clonotype was seen ten or more times. Its antigen is not yet known. No base quality information exists; no much larger clone differs at one position. The label giving this sample's time point can be read as: newly diagnosed GD, antithyroid drugs for less than 3 months. RNA was extracted from PBMCs in TRIzol for both TCR sequencing and RNA sequencing. Graves' disease was diagnosed according to American Thyroid Association guidelines. Recruitment of patients was carried out at an endocrinology department in Xi'an, China. Each patient gave 9 to 10 milliliters of peripheral blood, collected in an EDTA anticoagulant tube. PBMCs were isolated by Ficoll Paque Plus density gradient separation without further T cell sorting. RNA quality was checked with an Agilent 2100 Bioanalyzer and agarose gel, and concentration with a NanoDrop 2000. Libraries were made using multiplex PCR. The sequencer was an Illumina HiSeq 4000. CDR3 regions were amplified by Arm-PCR with iRepertoire HTBI primers to construct TCR beta libraries. Before sequencing, the PCR products went through gel purification. The study's own analysis went as follows. Across samples, around 62 TRBV and 13 to 15 TRBJ segments were identified and used for gene usage analysis of CDR3 amino acid clonotypes. COPE and FqMerger were used to merge the filtered high-quality paired reads into contigs. BLAST was used to align contigs to IMGT TRBV, TRBD and TRBJ reference genes, with CDR3 defined following IMGT. Clonotypes above 0.1% frequency were classified as highly expanded clones. Shannon entropy was used to measure repertoire diversity, and the Gini coefficient was used to measure V-J evenness. A clonotype found in more than one individual was treated as public. The public reads were quality trimmed at Q25 with fastp and then assembled into clones with MiXCR by TCRdb, keeping productive beta chains. Each record represents a unique CDR3 protein, reported with the most common genes and DNA among its rows. The V and J calls here are based on TCRdb, not the publication. The sample table holds approximately 300,000 distinct CDR3 sequences, of which 18% were seen once. The top ten clones comprise about two fifths of the sample.

The chain joins TRBV11-1 to TRBJ2-1; a tentative D call is TRBD2 (6 bases match). The sequence was obtained from a female donor with Graves disease. The input for sequencing was peripheral blood mononuclear cells (PBMCs), taken at new diagnosis, from a patient treated with antithyroid drugs. The CDR3 in this case is CASSPLKEGLNNEQFF. The DNA sequence follows: TGTGCCAGCAGCCCCCTAAAGGAGGGCCTGAACAATGAGCAGTTCTTC.